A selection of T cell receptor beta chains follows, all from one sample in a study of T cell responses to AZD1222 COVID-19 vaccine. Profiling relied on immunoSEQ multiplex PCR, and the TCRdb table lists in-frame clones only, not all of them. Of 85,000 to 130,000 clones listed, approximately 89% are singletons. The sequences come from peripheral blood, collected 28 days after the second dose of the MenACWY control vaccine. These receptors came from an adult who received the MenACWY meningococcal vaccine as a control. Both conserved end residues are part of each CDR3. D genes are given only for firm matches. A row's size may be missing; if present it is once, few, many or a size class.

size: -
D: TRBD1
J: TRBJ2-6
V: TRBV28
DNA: TGTGCCAGCAGCTACAGGGGACCCGGGGCCAACGTCCTGACTTTC
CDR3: CASSYRGPGANVLTF

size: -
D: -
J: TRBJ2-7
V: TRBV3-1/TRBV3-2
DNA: TGTGCCAGCAGCCAAGCACAGGGACTTGAGCAGTACTTC
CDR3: CASSQAQGLEQYF

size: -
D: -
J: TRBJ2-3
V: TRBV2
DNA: TGTGCCAGCAGGGAAACCGGGACGGACTACACAGATACGCAGTATTTT
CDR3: CASRETGTDYTDTQYF

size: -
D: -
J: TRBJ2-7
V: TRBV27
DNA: TGTGCCAGCAGTTTAGGACCTTTCTACGAGCAGTACTTC
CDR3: CASSLGPFYEQYF

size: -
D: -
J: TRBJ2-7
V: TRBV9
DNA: TGTGCCAGCAGCGTAGGGTCCAGCTCCTACGAGCAGTACTTC
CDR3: CASSVGSSSYEQYF

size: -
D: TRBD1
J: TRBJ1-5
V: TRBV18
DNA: TGTGCCAGCTCGCCCCGGGACAGGGAGGTGCCCCAGCATTTT
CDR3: CASSPRDREVPQHF

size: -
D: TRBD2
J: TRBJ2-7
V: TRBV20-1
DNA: TGCAGTGCCAGTGGCGGGGGGACGTCCTACGAGCAGTACTTC
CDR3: CSASGGGTSYEQYF

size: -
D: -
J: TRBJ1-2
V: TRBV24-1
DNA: TGTGCCACCAGTGATTCGGGGGGCGCGTATGGCTACACCTTC
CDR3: CATSDSGGAYGYTF

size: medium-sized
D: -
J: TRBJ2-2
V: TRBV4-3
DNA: TGCGCCAGCAGCCAAGATAACTCCCCCGGGGAGCTGTTTTTT
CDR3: CASSQDNSPGELFF

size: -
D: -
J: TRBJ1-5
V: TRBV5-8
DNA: TGTGCCAGCAGCTCCGGCCGGACAGTCTTTAATCAGCCCCAGCATTTT
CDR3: CASSSGRTVFNQPQHF

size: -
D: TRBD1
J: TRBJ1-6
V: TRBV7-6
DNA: TGTGCCAGCAGCTTAGCGCCCCGGACAGGGACTAATTCACCCCTCCACTTT
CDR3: CASSLAPRTGTNSPLHF

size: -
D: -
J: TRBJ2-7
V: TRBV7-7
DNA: TGTGCTAGCAGCTTAGTTGAGGTTAGCGAGCAGTACTTC
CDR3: CASSLVEVSEQYF

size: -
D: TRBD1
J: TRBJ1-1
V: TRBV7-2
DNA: TGTGCCAGCAGCCGCGCCACAGGGGGGACGGGGACTTTCTTT
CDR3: CASSRATGGTGTFF

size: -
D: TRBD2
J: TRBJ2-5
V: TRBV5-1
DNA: TGCGCCAGCAGCTTGGCCAGCGGGGGGCAGGAAGAGACCCAGTACTTC
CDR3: CASSLASGGQEETQYF

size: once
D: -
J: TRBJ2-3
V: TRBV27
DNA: TGTGCCAGCAGTTTACGGCCCCCAGTGGCTTTCCGGGCAGATACGCAGTATTTT
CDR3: CASSLRPPVAFRADTQYF

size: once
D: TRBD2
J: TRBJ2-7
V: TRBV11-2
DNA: TGTGCCAGCAGCTTAGGAGCTAGCGGGGGTAATGAGCAGTACTTC
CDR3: CASSLGASGGNEQYF

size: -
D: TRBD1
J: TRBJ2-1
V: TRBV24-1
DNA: TGTGCCACCAGCCCGACCGACAGGGCGAAAGATGAGCAGTTCTTC
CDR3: CATSPTDRAKDEQFF

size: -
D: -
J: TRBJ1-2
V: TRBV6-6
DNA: TGTGCCAGCAGCCAGAGCTATGGCTACACCTTC
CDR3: CASSQSYGYTF

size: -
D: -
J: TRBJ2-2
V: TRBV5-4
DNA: TGTGCCAGCAGCCCCGGGGGGAACACCGGGGAGCTGTTTTTT
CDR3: CASSPGGNTGELFF

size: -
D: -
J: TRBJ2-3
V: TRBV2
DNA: TGTGCCAGCAGGGGGGACACGGGAGAAGCAGATACGCAGTATTTT
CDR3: CASRGDTGEADTQYF

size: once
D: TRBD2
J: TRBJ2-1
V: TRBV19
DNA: TGTGCCAGTAGTAATCGAGCGGGGGTCTACAATGAGCAGTTCTTC
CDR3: CASSNRAGVYNEQFF

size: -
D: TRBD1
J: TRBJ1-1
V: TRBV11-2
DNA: TGTGCCAGCAGATCACCGGGACAGGAAGCTTTCTTT
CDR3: CASRSPGQEAFF

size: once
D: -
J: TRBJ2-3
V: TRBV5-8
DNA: TGTGCCAGCAGCTGGGGGGCCTCGGGGGATACGCAGTATTTT
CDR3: CASSWGASGDTQYF

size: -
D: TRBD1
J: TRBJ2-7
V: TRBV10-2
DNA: TGCGCCAGCAGAGGGACAGGCTACGAGCAGTACTTC
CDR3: CASRGTGYEQYF

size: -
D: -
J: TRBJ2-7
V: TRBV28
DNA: TGTGCCAGCAGTTACCTTCGGGACGAGCAGTACTTC
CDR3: CASSYLRDEQYF

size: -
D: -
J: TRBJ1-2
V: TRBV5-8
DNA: TGTGCCAGCAGCTTGGATAGGGGAAGCTATGGCTACACCTTC
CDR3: CASSLDRGSYGYTF

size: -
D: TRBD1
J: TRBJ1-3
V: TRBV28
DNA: TGTGCCAGCAGTTTAGTTAGGACAGGGGGTTCTGGAAACACCATATATTTT
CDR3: CASSLVRTGGSGNTIYF

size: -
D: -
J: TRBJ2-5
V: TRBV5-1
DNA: TGCGCCAGCACCCCGGCTGTACAGGGGAGGGAAGAGACCCAGTACTTC
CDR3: CASTPAVQGREETQYF

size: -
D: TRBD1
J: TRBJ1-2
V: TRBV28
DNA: TGTGCCAGCAGAATAGACAGGGCCTATGGCTACACCTTC
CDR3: CASRIDRAYGYTF

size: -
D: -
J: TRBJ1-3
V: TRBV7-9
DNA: TGTGCCAGCAGCCCTAGTAGTTCTGGAAACACCATATATTTT
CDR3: CASSPSSSGNTIYF

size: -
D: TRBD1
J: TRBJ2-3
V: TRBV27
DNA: TGTGCCAGCAGTACAAACGTGATCAGGACAGGGGGGGATACGCAGTATTTT
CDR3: CASSTNVIRTGGDTQYF

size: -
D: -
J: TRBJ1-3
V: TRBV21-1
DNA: TGTGCCAGCAGCAAAAGGGGGGGAAACTCTGGAAACACCATATATTTT
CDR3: CASSKRGGNSGNTIYF

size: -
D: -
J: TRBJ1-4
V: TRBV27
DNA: TGTGCCAGCAGTCCCCGAATGTTGATTAATGAAAAACTGTTTTTT
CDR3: CASSPRMLINEKLFF

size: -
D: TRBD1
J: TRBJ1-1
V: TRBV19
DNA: TGTGCCAGTAGTGACAGGGTGAACACTGAAGCTTTCTTT
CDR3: CASSDRVNTEAFF

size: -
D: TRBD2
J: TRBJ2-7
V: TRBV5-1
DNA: TGCGCCAGCAGCTTGAGCGGGGCGGTCTACGAGCAGTACTTC
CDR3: CASSLSGAVYEQYF

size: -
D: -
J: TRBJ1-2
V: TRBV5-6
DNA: TGTGCCAGCAGCTCCCCGGGCCAGTCCCGAGCTAACTATGGCTACACCTTC
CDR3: CASSSPGQSRANYGYTF

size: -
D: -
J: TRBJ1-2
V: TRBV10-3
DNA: TGTGCCATCAGTGAAACGGGGGGGGAAGGCTACACCTTC
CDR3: CAISETGGEGYTF

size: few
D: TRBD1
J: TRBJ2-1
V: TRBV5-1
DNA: TGCGCCAGCAGCTGGACAGGGGGCACGTCTAATGAGCAGTTCTTC
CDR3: CASSWTGGTSNEQFF

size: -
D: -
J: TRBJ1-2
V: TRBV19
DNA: TGTGCCAGTAGCGAGACAGAGTATGGCTACACCTTC
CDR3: CASSETEYGYTF

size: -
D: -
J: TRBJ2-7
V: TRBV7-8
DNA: TGTGCCAGCAGCTTAGCGCGTGTGGGGAGCTACGAGCAGTACTTC
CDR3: CASSLARVGSYEQYF

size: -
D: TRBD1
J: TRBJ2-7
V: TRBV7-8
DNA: TGTGCCAGCAGCCTCCGGGACAGGCCCTACGAGCAGTACTTC
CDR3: CASSLRDRPYEQYF

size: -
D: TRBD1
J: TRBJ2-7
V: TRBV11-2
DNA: TGTGCCAGCAGCCTAGCCCCCCGGGGACAGGGACTCTACGAGCAGTACTTC
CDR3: CASSLAPRGQGLYEQYF

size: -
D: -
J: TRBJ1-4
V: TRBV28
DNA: TGTGCCAGCAGCCTATCCTGGGCAGGAGAAAAACTGTTTTTT
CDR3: CASSLSWAGEKLFF

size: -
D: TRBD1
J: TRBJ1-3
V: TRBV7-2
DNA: TGTGCCAGCAGCTTAGGGGTGGGACAGGGCTCTGGAAACACCATATATTTT
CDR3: CASSLGVGQGSGNTIYF

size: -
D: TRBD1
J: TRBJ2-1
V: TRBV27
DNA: TGTGCCAGCAGATGGGACAGGCGGAACAATGAGCAGTTCTTC
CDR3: CASRWDRRNNEQFF

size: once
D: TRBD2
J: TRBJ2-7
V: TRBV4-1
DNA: TGCGCCAGCAGCCCACTTCGTACTAGCGGGGGAAGGGAGCAGTACTTC
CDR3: CASSPLRTSGGREQYF

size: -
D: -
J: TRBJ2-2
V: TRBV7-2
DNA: TGTGCCAGCAGTCACACTCCGGGGGCCACGAACACCGGGGAGCTGTTTTTT
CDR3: CASSHTPGATNTGELFF

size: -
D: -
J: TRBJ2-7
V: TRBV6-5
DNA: TGTGCCAGCTTAGATTCACAGACCTACGAGCAGTACTTC
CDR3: CASLDSQTYEQYF

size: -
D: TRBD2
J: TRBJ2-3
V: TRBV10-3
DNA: TGTGCCATCAGTGCAGCGGGGGGGCATGATACGCAGTATTTT
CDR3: CAISAAGGHDTQYF